This T cell receptor (beta chain) is from a study of Ad26.COV2.S vaccination and SARS-CoV-2 variants. Study conclusions and caveats: Measurements of TCR breadth and depth may have given underestimates of the total T cell responses.

CDR1 and CDR2 (germline): LNHNV, YYDKDF (reference sequence). There are 18 residues in the CDR3. V shed 1 base and J shed 0 bases, with 15 bases lying between them. As regards this clone: Its target is not known.

Generated by immunoSEQ multiplex PCR, the TCRdb table keeps only in-frame clones and is missing some. The sample carries some 480,000 clones, roughly 87% recorded once. Stated treatment: roughly 19 received Ad26.COV2.S at low or high dose, single or two shots; 5 received placebo; per-sample allocation not given. The samples were gathered on day 63 after the first injection of vaccine or placebo. The specimen was peripheral blood, collected in a trial of Ad26.COV2.S vaccine versus placebo. The receptor's source is a person aged 18 to 59 who received the Ad26.COV2.S COVID-19 vaccine or a placebo. This chain joins TRBV15 and TRBJ2-2; a possible D gene is TRBD2 (6 bases). DNA for the CDR3: TGTGCCACCAGCAGAGGGGTTAGCGGACGATCGAACACCGGGGAGCTGTTTTTT. Protein: CATSRGVSGRSNTGELFF.